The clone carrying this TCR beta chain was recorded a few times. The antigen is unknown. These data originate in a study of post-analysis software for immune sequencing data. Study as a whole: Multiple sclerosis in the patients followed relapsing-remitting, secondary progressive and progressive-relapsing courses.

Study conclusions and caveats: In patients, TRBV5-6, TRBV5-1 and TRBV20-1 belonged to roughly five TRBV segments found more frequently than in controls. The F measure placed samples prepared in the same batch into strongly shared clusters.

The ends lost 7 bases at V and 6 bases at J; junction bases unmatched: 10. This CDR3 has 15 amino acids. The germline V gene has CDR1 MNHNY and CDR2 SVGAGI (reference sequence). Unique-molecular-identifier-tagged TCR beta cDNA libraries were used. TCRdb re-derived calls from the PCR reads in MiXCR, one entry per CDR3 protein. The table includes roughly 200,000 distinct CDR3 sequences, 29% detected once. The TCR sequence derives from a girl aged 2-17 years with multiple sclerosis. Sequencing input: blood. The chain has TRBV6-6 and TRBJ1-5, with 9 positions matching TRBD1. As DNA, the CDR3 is TGTGCCAGCACTATATGGGGACAGGGTGCTCAGCCCCAGCATTTT. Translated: CASTIWGQGAQPQHF.